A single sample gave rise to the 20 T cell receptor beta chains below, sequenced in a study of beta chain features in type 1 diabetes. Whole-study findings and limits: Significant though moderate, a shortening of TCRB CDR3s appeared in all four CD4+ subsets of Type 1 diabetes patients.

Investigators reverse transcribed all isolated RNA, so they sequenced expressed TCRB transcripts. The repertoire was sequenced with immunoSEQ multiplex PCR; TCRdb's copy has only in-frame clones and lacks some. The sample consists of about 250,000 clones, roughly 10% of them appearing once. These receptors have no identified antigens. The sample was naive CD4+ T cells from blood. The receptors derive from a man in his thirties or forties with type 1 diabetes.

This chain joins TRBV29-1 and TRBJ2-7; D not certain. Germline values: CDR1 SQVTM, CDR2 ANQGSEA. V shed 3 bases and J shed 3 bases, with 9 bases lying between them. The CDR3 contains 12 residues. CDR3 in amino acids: CSVESAGYEQYF. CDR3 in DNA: TGCAGCGTTGAGTCGGCAGGCTACGAGCAGTACTTC.

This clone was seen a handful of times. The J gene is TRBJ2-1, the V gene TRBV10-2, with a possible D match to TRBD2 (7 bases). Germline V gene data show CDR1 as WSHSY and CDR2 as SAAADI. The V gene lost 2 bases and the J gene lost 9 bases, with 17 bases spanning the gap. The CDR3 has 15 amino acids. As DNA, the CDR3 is TGCGCCAGCAGTGAGAGCTGGAGGGAGGGGGGTGAGCAGTTCTTC. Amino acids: CASSESWREGGEQFF.

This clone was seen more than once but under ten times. Here the CDR3 reads CASSGGGSQPQHF. Here the CDR3 DNA reads TGTGCCAGCAGTGGGGGGGGCTCTCAGCCCCAGCATTTT. This sequence joins TRBV2 and TRBJ1-5; weak D call: TRBD1 (6 bases). CDR3 length: 13 residues. Germline loops: CDR1 SNHLY, CDR2 FYNNEI. V lost 4 bases and J lost 6, with 10 bases in between.

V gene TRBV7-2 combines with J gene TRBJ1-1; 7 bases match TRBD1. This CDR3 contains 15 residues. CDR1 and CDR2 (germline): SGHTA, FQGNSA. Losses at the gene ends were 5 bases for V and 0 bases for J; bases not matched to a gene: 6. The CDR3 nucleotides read TGTGCCAGCAGCAAGGGACAGACTCTGAACACTGAAGCTTTCTTT. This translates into CASSKGQTLNTEAFF.

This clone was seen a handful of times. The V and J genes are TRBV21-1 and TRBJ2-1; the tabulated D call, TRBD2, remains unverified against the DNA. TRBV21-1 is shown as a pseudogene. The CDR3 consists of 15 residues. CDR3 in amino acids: CASSRERGEYNEQFF. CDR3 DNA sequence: TGTGCCAGCAGCAGGGAACGGGGGGAATACAATGAGCAGTTCTTC.

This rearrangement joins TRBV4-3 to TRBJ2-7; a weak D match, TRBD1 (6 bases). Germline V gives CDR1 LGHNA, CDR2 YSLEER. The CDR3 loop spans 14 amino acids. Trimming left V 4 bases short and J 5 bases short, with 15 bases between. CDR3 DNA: TGCGCCAGCAGCCGAAGGGGGTACGGCCACGAGCAGTACTTC. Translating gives CASSRRGYGHEQYF.

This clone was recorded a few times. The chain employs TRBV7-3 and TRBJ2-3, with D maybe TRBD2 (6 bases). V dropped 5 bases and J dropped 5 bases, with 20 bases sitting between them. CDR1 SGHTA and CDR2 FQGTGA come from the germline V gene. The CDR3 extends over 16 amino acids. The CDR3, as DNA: TGTGCCAGCAGCCTCTCGGGCGGGGCCGGGGAAGATACGCAGTATTTT. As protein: CASSLSGGAGEDTQYF.

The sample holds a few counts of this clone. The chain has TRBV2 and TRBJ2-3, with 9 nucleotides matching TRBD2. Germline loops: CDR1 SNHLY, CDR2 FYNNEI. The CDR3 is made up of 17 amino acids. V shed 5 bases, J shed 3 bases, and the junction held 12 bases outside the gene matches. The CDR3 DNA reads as TGTGCCAGCAGTCCGTCAAAGCGGGGGGCCCATACAGATACGCAGTATTTT. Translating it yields CASSPSKRGAHTDTQYF. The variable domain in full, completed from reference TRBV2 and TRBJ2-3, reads EPEVTQTPSHQVTQMGQEVILRCVPISNHLYFYWYRQILGQKVEFLVSFYNNEISEKSEIFDDQFSVERPDGSNFTLKIRSTKLEDSAMYFCASSPSKRGAHTDTQYFGPGTRLTVL.

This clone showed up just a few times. This CDR3 is CASRRQGFSYEQYF. The CDR3 DNA follows: TGTGCCAGCAGAAGACAGGGGTTCTCCTACGAGCAGTACTTC. The rearrangement links TRBV2 to TRBJ2-7; 8 bases line up with TRBD1. With V trimmed by 6 bases and J by 0 bases, 4 bases remained unmatched. Germline CDR1 SNHLY, CDR2 FYNNEI. CDR3 length: 14 amino acids. The full variable domain, in which reference TRBV2 and TRBJ2-7 provide the parts outside the CDR3, is EPEVTQTPSHQVTQMGQEVILRCVPISNHLYFYWYRQILGQKVEFLVSFYNNEISEKSEIFDDQFSVERPDGSNFTLKIRSTKLEDSAMYFCASRRQGFSYEQYFGPGTRLTVT.

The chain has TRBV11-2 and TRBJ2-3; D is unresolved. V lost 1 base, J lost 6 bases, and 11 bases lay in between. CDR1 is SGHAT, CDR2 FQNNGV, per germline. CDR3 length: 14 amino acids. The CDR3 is CASSLVAPRDTQYF. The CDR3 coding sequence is TGTGCCAGCAGCTTAGTAGCACCCCGGGATACGCAGTATTTT.

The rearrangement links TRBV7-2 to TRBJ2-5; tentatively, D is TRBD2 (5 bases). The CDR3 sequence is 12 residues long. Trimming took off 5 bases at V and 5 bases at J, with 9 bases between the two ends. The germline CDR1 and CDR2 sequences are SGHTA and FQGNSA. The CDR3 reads CASSPPGETQYF. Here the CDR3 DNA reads TGTGCCAGCAGCCCCCCGGGGGAGACCCAGTACTTC.

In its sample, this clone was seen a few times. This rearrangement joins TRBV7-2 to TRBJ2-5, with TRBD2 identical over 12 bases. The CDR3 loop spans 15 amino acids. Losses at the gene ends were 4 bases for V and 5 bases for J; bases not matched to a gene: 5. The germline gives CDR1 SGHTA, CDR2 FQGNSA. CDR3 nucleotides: TGTGCCAGCAGCTACCTACTAGCGGGGGGCGAGACCCAGTACTTC. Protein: CASSYLLAGGETQYF.

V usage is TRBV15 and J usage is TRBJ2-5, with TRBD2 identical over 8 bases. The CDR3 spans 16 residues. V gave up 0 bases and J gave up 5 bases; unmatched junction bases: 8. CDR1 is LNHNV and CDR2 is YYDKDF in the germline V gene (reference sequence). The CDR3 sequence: CATSRERSGGSETQYF. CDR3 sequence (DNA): TGTGCCACCAGCAGAGAAAGGTCGGGGGGGAGCGAGACCCAGTACTTC.

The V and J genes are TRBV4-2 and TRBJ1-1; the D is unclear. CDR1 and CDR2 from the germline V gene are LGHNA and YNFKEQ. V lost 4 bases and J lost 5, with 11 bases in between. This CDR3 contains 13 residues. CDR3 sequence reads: CASSPQEETEAFF. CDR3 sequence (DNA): TGTGCCAGCAGCCCCCAGGAGGAGACTGAAGCTTTCTTT.

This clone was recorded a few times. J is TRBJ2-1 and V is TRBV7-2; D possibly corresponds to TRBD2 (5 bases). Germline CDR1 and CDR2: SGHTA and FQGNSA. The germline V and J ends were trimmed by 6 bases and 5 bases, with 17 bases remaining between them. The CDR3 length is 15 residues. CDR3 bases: TGTGCCAGCAGGGTTCCGGGAAACTCTCACAATGAGCAGTTCTTC. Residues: CASRVPGNSHNEQFF.

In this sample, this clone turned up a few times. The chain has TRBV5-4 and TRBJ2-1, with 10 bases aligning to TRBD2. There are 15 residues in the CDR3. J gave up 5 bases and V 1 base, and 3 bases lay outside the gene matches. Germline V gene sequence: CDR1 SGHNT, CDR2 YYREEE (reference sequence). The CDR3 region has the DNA TGTGCCAGCAGCTTGAATAGCGGGGGGAACAATGAGCAGTTCTTC. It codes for CASSLNSGGNNEQFF.

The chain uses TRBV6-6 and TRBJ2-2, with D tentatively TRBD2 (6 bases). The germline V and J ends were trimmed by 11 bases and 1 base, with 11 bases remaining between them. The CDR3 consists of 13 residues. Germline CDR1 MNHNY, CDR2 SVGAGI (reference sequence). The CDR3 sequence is CASLGRNTGELFF. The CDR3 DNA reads TGTGCCTCCCTCGGGAGGAACACCGGGGAGCTGTTTTTT.

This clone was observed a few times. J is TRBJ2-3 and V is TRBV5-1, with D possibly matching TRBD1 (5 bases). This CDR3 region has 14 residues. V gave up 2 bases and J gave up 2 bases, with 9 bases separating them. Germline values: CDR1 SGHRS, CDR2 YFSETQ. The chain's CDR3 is CASSFSRATDTQYF. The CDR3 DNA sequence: TGCGCCAGCAGCTTTTCCAGGGCCACAGATACGCAGTATTTT.

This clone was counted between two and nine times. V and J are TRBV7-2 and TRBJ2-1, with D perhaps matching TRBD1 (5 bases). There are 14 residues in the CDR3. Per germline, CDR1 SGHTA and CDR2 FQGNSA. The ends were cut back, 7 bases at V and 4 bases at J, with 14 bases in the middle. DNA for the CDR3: TGTGCCAGCAAACCCGGACAAGATTACAATGAGCAGTTCTTC. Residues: CASKPGQDYNEQFF.

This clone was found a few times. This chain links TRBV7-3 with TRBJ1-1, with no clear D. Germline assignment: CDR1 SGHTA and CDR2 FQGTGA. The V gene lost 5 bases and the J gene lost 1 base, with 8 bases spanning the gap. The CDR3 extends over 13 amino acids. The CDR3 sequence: CASSPGTNTEAFF. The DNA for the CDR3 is TGTGCCAGCAGCCCGGGAACGAACACTGAAGCTTTCTTT.